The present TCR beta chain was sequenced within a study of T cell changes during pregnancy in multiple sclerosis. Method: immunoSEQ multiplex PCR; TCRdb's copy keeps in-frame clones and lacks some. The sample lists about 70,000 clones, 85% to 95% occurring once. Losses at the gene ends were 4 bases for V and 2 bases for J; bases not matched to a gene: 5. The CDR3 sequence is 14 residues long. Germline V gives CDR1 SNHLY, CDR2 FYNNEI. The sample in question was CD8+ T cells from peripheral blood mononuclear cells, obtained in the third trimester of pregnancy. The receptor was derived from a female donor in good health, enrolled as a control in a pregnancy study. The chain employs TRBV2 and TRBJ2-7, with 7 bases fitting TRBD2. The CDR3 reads CASSVAGETYEQYF. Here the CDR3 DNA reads TGTGCCAGCAGTGTGGCGGGAGAAACCTACGAGCAGTACTTC.